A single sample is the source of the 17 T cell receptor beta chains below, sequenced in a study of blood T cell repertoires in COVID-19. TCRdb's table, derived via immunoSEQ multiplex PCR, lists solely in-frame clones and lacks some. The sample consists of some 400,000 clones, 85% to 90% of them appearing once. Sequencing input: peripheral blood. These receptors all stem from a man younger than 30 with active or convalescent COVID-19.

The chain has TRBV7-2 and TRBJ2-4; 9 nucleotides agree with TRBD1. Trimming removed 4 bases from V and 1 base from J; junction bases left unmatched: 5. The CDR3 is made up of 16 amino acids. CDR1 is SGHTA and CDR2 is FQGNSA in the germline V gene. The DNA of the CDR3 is TGTGCCAGCAGCTCACAGGGGGCGCTTGCCAAAAACATTCAGTACTTC. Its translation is CASSSQGALAKNIQYF.

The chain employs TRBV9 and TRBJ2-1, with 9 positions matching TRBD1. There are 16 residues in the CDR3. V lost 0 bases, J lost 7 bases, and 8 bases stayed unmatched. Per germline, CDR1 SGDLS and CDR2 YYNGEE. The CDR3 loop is CASSVGGQGMFNEQFF. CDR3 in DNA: TGTGCCAGCAGCGTAGGGGGACAGGGAATGTTTAATGAGCAGTTCTTC. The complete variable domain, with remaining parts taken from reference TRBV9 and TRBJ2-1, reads DSGVTQTPKHLITATGQRVTLRCSPRSGDLSVYWYQQSLDQGLQFLIQYYNGEERAKGNILERFSAQQFPDLHSELNLSSLELGDSALYFCASSVGGQGMFNEQFFGPGTRLTVL.

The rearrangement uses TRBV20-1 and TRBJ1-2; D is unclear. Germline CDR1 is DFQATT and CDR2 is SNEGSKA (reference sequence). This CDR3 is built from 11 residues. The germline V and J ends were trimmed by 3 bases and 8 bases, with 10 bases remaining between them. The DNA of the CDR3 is TGCAGTGCTAGCGGGGTGGGAGGCTACACCTTC. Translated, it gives CSASGVGGYTF.

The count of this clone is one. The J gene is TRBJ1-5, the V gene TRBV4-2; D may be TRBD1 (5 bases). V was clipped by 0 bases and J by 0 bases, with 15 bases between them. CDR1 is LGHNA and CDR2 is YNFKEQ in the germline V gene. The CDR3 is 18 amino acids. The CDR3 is CASSQDGADSYSNQPQHF. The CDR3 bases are TGTGCCAGCAGCCAAGATGGGGCAGACTCGTATAGCAATCAGCCCCAGCATTTT.

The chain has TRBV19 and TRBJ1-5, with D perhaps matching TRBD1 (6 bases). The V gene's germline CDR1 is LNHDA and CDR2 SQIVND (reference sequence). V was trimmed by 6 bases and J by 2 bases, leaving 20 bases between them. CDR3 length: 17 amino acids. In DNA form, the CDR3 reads TGTGCCAGTAGAGGCCGCAGGGACAACTTAGGCAATCAGCCCCAGCATTTT. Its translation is CASRGRRDNLGNQPQHF.

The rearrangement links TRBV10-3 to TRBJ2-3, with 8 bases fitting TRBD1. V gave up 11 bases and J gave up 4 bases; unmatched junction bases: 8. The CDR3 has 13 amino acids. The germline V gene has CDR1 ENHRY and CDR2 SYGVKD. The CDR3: CAPRGQGADTQYF. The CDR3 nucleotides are TGTGCCCCGCGCGGACAGGGAGCAGATACGCAGTATTTT.

Here the CDR3 DNA reads TGTGCCAGCAGCAAAGACGGAGGACAGGGGGCCCCCTTGCCAAATTCACCCCTCCACTTT. Amino acid sequence: CASSKDGGQGAPLPNSPLHF. This chain connects TRBV21-1 to TRBJ1-6; TRBD1 was called by the table and not checked on the DNA. TRBV21-1 is marked as a pseudogene. The CDR3 spans 20 residues.

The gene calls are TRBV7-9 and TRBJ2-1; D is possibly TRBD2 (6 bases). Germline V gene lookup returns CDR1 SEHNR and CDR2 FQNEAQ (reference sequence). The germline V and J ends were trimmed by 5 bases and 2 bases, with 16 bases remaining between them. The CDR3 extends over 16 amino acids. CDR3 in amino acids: CASSPQTSRAYNEQFF. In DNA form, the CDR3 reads TGTGCCAGCAGCCCTCAGACTAGTCGGGCCTACAATGAGCAGTTCTTC.

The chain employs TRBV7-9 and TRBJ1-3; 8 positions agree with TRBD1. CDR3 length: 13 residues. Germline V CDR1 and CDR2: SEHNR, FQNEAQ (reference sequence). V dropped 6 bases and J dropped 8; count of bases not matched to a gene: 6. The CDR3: CASSAQGADTIYF. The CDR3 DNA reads TGTGCCAGCAGTGCTCAGGGGGCTGACACCATATATTTT.

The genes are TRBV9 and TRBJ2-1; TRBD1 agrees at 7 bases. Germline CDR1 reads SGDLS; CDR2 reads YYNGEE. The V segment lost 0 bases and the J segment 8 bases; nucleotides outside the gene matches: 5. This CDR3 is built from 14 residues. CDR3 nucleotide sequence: TGTGCCAGCAGCGTAGGGGGACAGTGGGATGAGCAGTTCTTC. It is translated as CASSVGGQWDEQFF.

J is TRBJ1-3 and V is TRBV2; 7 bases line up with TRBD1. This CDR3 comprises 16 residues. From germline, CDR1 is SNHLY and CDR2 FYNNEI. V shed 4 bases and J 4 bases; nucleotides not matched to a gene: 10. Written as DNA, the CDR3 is TGTGCCAGCAGTGCTACAGGGGCTCTCTCCGGAAACACCATATATTTT. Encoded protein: CASSATGALSGNTIYF.

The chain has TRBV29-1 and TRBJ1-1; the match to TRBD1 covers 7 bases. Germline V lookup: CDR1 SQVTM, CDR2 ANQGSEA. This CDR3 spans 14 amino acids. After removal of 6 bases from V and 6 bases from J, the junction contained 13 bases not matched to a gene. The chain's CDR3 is CSVLGGAGASEAFF. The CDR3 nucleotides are TGCAGCGTGCTAGGGGGCGCCGGAGCCTCTGAAGCTTTCTTT.

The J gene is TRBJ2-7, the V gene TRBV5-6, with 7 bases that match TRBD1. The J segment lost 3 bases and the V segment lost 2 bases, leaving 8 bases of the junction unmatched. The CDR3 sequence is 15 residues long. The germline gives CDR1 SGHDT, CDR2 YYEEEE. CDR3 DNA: TGTGCCAGCAGCTTAGGGGACAGAGGAATCTACGAGCAGTACTTC. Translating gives CASSLGDRGIYEQYF.

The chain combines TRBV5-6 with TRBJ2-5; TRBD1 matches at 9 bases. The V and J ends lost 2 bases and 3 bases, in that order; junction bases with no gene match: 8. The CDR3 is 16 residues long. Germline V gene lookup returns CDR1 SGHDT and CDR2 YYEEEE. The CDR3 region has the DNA TGTGCCAGCAGCTTTCCCTTGGGACAGGGAAAAGAGACCCAGTACTTC. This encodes CASSFPLGQGKETQYF.

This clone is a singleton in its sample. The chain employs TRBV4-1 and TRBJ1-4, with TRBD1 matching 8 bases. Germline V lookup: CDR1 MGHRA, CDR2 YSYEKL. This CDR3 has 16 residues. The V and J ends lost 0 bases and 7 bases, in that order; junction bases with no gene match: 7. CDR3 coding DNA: TGCGCCAGCAGCCAAGAATATGCAGGGGGCTTTGAAAAACTGTTTTTT. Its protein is CASSQEYAGGFEKLFF.

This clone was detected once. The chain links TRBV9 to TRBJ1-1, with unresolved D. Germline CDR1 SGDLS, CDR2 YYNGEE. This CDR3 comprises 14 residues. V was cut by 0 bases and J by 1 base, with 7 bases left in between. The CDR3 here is CASSVDTTNTEAFF. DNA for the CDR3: TGTGCCAGCAGCGTAGACACTACGAACACTGAAGCTTTCTTT.

The CDR3 DNA reads TGTGCCAGCAGCCCCAACTCGGTAAATTCACCCCTCCACTTT. Encoded protein: CASSPNSVNSPLHF. The chain recombines TRBV7-9 with TRBJ1-6; D is undetermined. Germline-derived CDR1 and CDR2 are SEHNR and FQNEAQ (reference sequence). Trimming pared 5 bases from V and 7 bases from J, leaving 12 bases between. The CDR3 totals 14 residues.